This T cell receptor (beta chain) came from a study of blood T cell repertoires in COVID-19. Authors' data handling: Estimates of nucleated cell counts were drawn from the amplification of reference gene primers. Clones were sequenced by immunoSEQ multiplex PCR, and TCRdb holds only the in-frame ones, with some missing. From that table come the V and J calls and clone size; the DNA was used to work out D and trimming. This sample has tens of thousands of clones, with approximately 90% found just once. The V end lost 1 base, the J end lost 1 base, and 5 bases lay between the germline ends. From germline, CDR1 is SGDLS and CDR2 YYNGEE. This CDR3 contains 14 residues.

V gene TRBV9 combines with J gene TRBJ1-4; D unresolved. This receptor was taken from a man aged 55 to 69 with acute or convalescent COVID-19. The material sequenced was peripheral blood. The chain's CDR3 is CASSVTRTNEKLFF. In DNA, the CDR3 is TGTGCCAGCAGCGTAACTAGAACTAATGAAAAACTGTTTTTT.